Following are 19 T cell receptor beta chains from one sample sequenced in a study of shared clonotypes between healthy human individuals. Produced via immunoSEQ multiplex PCR; TCRdb's table is partial and in-frame only. The sample consists of more than 2 million clones, approximately 95% of them appearing once. Terminally differentiated effector memory CD45RA+ cells were left out of the naive CD8 fraction, which was CD45RO-negative and positively selected for CCR7. The sequencing input was naive CD8+ T cells sorted from blood. The receptor source for this set is a young man in good health.

The CDR3 reads CASITGGSYNEQFF. In DNA form, the CDR3 reads TGTGCCAGCATTACAGGGGGGTCCTACAATGAGCAGTTCTTC. J is TRBJ2-1 and V is TRBV5-6, with TRBD1 matching 8 bases. CDR3 length: 14 residues. The V segment lost 6 bases and the J segment 1 base; nucleotides outside the gene matches: 3. Germline CDR1 is SGHDT and CDR2 is YYEEEE. The full variable domain, rest sourced from reference TRBV5-6 and TRBJ2-1, is DAGVTQSPTHLIKTRGQQVTLRCSPKSGHDTVSWYQQALGQGPQFIFQYYEEEERQRGNFPDRFSGHQFPNYSSELNVNALLLGDSALYLCASITGGSYNEQFFGPGTRLTVL.

With regard to this clone: The sample has other DNA sequences that encode this CDR3 too. The genes are TRBV5-4 and TRBJ2-7; the D is unclear. V dropped 1 base and J dropped 2 bases, with 7 bases sitting between them. The CDR3 runs to 13 residues. In germline, CDR1 is SGHNT, CDR2 YYREEE (reference sequence). The CDR3 region has the DNA TGTGCCAGCAGCTTGCCGGATACCTACGAGCAGTACTTC. This gives the protein CASSLPDTYEQYF. The full variable domain, completed using reference TRBV5-4 and TRBJ2-7, is ETGVTQSPTHLIKTRGQQVTLRCSSQSGHNTVSWYQQALGQGPQFIFQYYREEENGRGNFPPRFSGLQFPNYSSELNVNALELDDSALYLCASSLPDTYEQYFGPGTRLTVT.

The V gene is TRBV18, the J gene TRBJ2-3, with a possible D match to TRBD2 (5 bases). The germline V and J ends were trimmed by 5 bases and 2 bases, with 11 bases remaining between them. The CDR3 is 14 amino acids. The germline gives CDR1 KGHSH, CDR2 LQKENI. The DNA for the CDR3 is TGTGCCAGCTCAAATCCGGGGATCACAGATACGCAGTATTTT. Protein product: CASSNPGITDTQYF.

This clone was counted ten times or more. The chain carries TRBV19 and TRBJ1-4, with 7 bases that match TRBD1. The CDR3 sequence is 14 residues long. V lost 5 bases and J lost 3; bases outside the gene matches: 3. The germline V gene encodes CDR1 LNHDA and CDR2 SQIVND (reference sequence). CDR3: CASSQGTANEKLFF. The DNA for the CDR3 is TGTGCCAGTAGTCAGGGGACAGCTAATGAAAAACTGTTTTTT.

This chain joins TRBV18 and TRBJ2-3, with a tentative D call TRBD1 (6 bases). The V end lost 3 bases, the J end lost 0 bases, and 10 bases lay between the germline ends. Germline CDR1 KGHSH, CDR2 LQKENI. CDR3 length: 15 residues. The DNA of the CDR3 is TGTGCCAGCTCACCTTGGGACATCAGCACAGATACGCAGTATTTT. Amino acids: CASSPWDISTDTQYF.

This sequence joins TRBV13 and TRBJ2-3, with D unresolved. The CDR3 has 14 amino acids. V was pared by 2 bases and J by 0 bases, with 6 bases between. Looked up from germline, CDR1 is PRHDT and CDR2 is FYEKMQ (reference sequence). CDR3 nucleotides: TGTGCCAGCAGCTTACTAACTAGCACAGATACGCAGTATTTT. It encodes CASSLLTSTDTQYF. Complete variable domain (other parts from reference TRBV13 and TRBJ2-3): AAGVIQSPRHLIKEKRETATLKCYPIPRHDTVYWYQQGPGQDPQFLISFYEKMQSDKGSIPDRFSAQQFSDYHSELNMSSLELGDSALYFCASSLLTSTDTQYFGPGTRLTVL.

Here the CDR3 DNA reads TGTGCCAGCAGTTTATTTCGGGGCACTGAAGCTTTCTTT. It yields the protein CASSLFRGTEAFF. V gene TRBV28 combines with J gene TRBJ1-1, with unresolved D. V was clipped by 1 base and J by 4 bases, with 7 bases between them. CDR1 is MDHEN and CDR2 is SYDVKM in the germline V gene. The CDR3 is 13 amino acids.

As to this clone: This sample includes further DNA sequences coding for the same CDR3. The V call is TRBV6-5, the J call TRBJ2-3; 7 nucleotides line up with TRBD2. With 0 bases clipped from V and 2 bases from J, the junction kept 5 bases outside the gene matches. This CDR3 has 16 amino acids. Germline V gene sequence: CDR1 MNHEY, CDR2 SVGAGI. The CDR3 DNA is TGTGCCAGCAGTTACTCCGGCGGGGGTTTCACAGATACGCAGTATTTT. This sequence encodes CASSYSGGGFTDTQYF.

In DNA, the CDR3 is TGTGCCAGCAGCTTAGCGGGGTTCCTGAACACTGAAGCTTTCTTT. It translates to CASSLAGFLNTEAFF. This chain links TRBV11-2 with TRBJ1-1; D gene uncertain. CDR1 and CDR2 (germline): SGHAT, FQNNGV. With 1 base removed from V and 0 bases from J, the gap between germline ends came to 9 bases. This CDR3 spans 15 amino acids.

V is TRBV7-9 and J is TRBJ2-1, with unresolved D. The CDR3 runs 13 residues. Between the trimmed V and J ends, which lost 2 bases and 5 bases, there was a span of 7 bases. The V gene's germline CDR1 is SEHNR and CDR2 FQNEAQ (reference sequence). CDR3 amino acids: CASSLSDHNEQFF. The CDR3 coding sequence is TGTGCCAGCAGCTTAAGTGACCACAATGAGCAGTTCTTC.

This sequence joins TRBV5-4 and TRBJ2-5; a weak D match, TRBD1 (5 bases). Germline V gene data show CDR1 as SGHNT and CDR2 as YYREEE (reference sequence). V was shortened by 0 bases and J by 0 bases, with 6 bases between the two germline ends. CDR3 length: 14 residues. The CDR3 coding sequence is TGTGCCAGCAGCTTGGGGACAAACCAAGAGACCCAGTACTTC. Its translation is CASSLGTNQETQYF.

J is TRBJ2-3 and V is TRBV4-1, with 8 bases fitting TRBD2. J gave up 1 base and V 1 base, and 1 base lay outside the gene matches. The germline gives CDR1 MGHRA, CDR2 YSYEKL. This CDR3 contains 15 residues. The CDR3 nucleotides are TGCGCCAGCAGCCAAGTGACTAGCGGCACAGATACGCAGTATTTT. Its translation is CASSQVTSGTDTQYF.

This clone is a singleton in its sample. The V gene is TRBV30, the J gene TRBJ1-2; D gene unclear. The V end lost 6 bases, the J end lost 2 bases, and 7 bases lay between the germline ends. CDR3 length: 11 amino acids. Per the germline V gene, CDR1 is GTSNPN and CDR2 is SVGIG (reference sequence). CDR3 in DNA: TGTGCCTGTGACGGGAACTATGGCTACACCTTC. It is translated as CACDGNYGYTF.

The gene calls are TRBV2 and TRBJ2-7; D is uncertain. CDR1 is SNHLY, CDR2 FYNNEI, per germline. V dropped 4 bases and J dropped 7 bases, with 5 bases sitting between them. The CDR3 runs 10 residues. This CDR3 is CASSGPEQYF. CDR3 nucleotide sequence: TGTGCCAGCAGTGGGCCTGAGCAGTACTTC.

CDR3: CASSRTITDTQYF. The CDR3 DNA reads as TGTGCCAGCAGCCGGACTATCACAGATACGCAGTATTTT. The chain combines TRBV5-4 with TRBJ2-3, with D possibly TRBD2 on 6 matching bases. The V gene lost 4 bases and the J gene lost 2 bases, with 8 bases spanning the gap. The V gene's germline CDR1 is SGHNT and CDR2 YYREEE (reference sequence). This CDR3 spans 13 amino acids.

As DNA, the CDR3 is TGTGCCAGCAGTACACTCAGCGGGAGCACAGATACGCAGTATTTT. Translated, it gives CASSTLSGSTDTQYF. The chain recombines TRBV6-5 with TRBJ2-3; maybe TRBD2 (6 bases). Germline V gene sequence: CDR1 MNHEY, CDR2 SVGAGI. Trimming pared 5 bases from V and 0 bases from J, leaving 12 bases between. The CDR3 loop spans 15 amino acids.

Notes on this clone: At the DNA level, this CDR3 is encoded by other sequences in the same sample as well. V is TRBV27 and J is TRBJ2-1, with D possibly called TRBD1 or TRBD2 (5 bases each). This CDR3 is built from 16 residues. Germline V lookup: CDR1 MNHEY, CDR2 SMNVEV (reference sequence). The V end lost 0 bases, the J end lost 0 bases, and 9 bases lay between the germline ends. The CDR3: CASSLSPGSSYNEQFF. The CDR3 DNA reads as TGTGCCAGCAGTTTATCACCAGGGAGCTCCTACAATGAGCAGTTCTTC.

As to this clone: Other DNA sequences within the sample encode an identical CDR3. The rearrangement uses TRBV6-5 and TRBJ2-5; D possibly corresponds to TRBD2 (6 bases). The CDR3 has 15 residues. Per germline, CDR1 MNHEY and CDR2 SVGAGI. V lost 3 bases, J lost 5 bases, and 16 bases lay in between. The CDR3 is CASSYQSGVGETQYF. The CDR3 bases are TGTGCCAGCAGTTATCAATCGGGAGTGGGGGAGACCCAGTACTTC.

This chain links TRBV30 with TRBJ2-1, with 7 bases fitting TRBD2. J gave up 6 bases and V 0 bases, and 8 bases lay outside the gene matches. CDR3 length equals 15 residues. Germline CDR1 GTSNPN, CDR2 SVGIG (reference sequence). CDR3 region: CAWSVFMWGGNEQFF. The CDR3 coding sequence is TGTGCCTGGAGTGTATTTATGTGGGGGGGCAATGAGCAGTTCTTC.